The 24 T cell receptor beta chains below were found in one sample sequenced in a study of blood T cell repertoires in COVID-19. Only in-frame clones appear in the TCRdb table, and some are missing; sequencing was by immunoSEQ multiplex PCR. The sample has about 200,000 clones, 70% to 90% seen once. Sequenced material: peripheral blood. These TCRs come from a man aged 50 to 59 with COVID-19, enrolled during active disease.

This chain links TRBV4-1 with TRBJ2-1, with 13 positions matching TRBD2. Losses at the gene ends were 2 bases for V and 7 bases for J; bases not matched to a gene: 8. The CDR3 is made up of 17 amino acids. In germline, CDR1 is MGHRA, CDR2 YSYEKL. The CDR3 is CASSQPGLAGDGNEQFF. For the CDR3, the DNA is TGCGCCAGCAGCCAACCTGGACTAGCGGGAGACGGTAATGAGCAGTTCTTC.

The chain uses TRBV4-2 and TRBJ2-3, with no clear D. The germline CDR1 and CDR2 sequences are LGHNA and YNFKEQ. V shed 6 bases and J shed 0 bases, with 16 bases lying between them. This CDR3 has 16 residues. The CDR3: CASRSRVGRSTDTQYF. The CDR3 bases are TGTGCCAGCAGGTCCCGGGTTGGAAGGAGCACAGATACGCAGTATTTT.

The CDR3 loop reads CASSSRVGGYTF. Here the CDR3 DNA reads TGTGCCAGCAGTTCCAGGGTAGGGGGCTACACCTTC. V is TRBV28 and J is TRBJ1-2, with D perhaps TRBD1 (5 bases). The germline V and J ends were trimmed by 4 bases and 8 bases, with 11 bases remaining between them. The CDR3 has 12 amino acids. Germline V gene lookup returns CDR1 MDHEN and CDR2 SYDVKM.

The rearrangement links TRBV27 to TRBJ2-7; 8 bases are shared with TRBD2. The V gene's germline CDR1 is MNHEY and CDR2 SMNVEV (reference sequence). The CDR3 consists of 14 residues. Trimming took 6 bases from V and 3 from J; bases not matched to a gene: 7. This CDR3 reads CASSHGLANYEQYF. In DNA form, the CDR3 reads TGTGCCAGCAGCCACGGACTAGCCAACTACGAGCAGTACTTC.

DNA for the CDR3: TGCGCCAGCAGCCTGGGGGGAGGAGAGACCCAGTACTTC. This codes for CASSLGGGETQYF. This sequence joins TRBV10-2 and TRBJ2-5; possible D gene TRBD2, 6 bases. The CDR3 is 13 amino acids. CDR1 and CDR2 (germline): WSHSY, SAAADI. The germline V and J ends were trimmed by 6 bases and 4 bases, with 12 bases remaining between them.

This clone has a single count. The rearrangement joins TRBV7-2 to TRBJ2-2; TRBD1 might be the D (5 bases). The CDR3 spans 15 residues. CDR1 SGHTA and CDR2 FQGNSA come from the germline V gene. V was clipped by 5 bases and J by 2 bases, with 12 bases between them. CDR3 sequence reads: CASSPPGHNTGELFF. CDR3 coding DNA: TGTGCCAGCAGCCCCCCAGGACACAACACCGGGGAGCTGTTTTTT. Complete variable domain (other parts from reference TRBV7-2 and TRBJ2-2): GAGVSQSPSNKVTEKGKDVELRCDPISGHTALYWYRQSLGQGLEFLIYFQGNSAPDKSGLPSDRFSAERTGGSVSTLTIQRTQQEDSAVYLCASSPPGHNTGELFFGEGSRLTVL.

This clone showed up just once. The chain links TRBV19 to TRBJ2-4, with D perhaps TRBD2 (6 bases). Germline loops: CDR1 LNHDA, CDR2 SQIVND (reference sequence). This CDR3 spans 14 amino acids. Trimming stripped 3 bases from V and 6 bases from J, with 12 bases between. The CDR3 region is CASSMGGAGNIQYF. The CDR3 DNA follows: TGTGCCAGTAGTATGGGCGGGGCCGGAAACATTCAGTACTTC.

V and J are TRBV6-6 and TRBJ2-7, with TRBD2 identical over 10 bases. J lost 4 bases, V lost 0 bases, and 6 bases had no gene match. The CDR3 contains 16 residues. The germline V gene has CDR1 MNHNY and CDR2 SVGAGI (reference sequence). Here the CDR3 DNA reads TGTGCCAGCAGTTACTCTAGCGGGGGGCAGGGGTACGAGCAGTACTTC. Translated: CASSYSSGGQGYEQYF.

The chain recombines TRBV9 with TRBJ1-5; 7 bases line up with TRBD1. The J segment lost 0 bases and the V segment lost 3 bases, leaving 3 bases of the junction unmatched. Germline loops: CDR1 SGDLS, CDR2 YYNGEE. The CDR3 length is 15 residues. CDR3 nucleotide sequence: TGTGCCAGCAGCGCCACAGGGGATAGCAATCAGCCCCAGCATTTT. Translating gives CASSATGDSNQPQHF.

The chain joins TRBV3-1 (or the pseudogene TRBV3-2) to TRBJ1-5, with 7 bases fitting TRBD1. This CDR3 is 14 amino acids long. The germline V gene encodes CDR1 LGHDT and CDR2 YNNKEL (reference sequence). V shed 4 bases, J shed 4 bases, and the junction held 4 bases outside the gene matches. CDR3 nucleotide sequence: TGTGCCAGCAGCCCCGGGACAGCAAATCAGCCCCAGCATTTT. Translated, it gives CASSPGTANQPQHF.

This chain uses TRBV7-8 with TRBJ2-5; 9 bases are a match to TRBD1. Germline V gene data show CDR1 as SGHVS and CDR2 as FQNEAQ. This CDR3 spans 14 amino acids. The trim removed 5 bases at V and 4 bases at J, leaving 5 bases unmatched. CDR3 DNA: TGTGCCAGCAGCCCGACAGGGGGTTCAGAGACCCAGTACTTC. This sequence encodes CASSPTGGSETQYF.

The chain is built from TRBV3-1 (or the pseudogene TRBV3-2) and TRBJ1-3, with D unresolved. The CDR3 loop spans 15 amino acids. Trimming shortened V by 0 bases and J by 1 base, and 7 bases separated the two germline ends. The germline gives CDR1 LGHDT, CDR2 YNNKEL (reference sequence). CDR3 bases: TGTGCCAGCAGCCAAGATTTCGGGTCTGGAAACACCATATATTTT. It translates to CASSQDFGSGNTIYF.

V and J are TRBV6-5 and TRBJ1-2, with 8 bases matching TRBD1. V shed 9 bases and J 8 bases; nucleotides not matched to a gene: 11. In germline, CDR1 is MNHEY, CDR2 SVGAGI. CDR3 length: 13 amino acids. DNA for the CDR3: TGTGCCAGTCAGACACAGGGGGGTTTGGGCTACACCTTC. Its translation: CASQTQGGLGYTF.

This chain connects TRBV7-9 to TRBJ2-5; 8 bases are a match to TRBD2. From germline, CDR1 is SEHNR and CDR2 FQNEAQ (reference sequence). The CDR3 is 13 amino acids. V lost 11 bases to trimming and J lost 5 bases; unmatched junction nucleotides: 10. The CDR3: CASLLAGMETQYF. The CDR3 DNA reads TGTGCCTCTCTCTTAGCGGGGATGGAGACCCAGTACTTC.

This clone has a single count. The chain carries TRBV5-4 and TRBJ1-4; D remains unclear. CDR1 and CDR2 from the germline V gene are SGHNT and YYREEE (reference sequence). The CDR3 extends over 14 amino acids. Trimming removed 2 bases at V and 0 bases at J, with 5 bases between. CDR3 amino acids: CASSFGATNEKLFF. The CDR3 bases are TGTGCCAGCAGCTTCGGAGCAACTAATGAAAAACTGTTTTTT.

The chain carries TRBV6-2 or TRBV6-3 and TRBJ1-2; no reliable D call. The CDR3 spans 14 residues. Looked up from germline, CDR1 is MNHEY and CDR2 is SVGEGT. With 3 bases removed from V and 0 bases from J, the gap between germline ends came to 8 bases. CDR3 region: CASSYIMSNYGYTF. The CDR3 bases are TGTGCCAGCAGTTATATAATGTCTAACTATGGCTACACCTTC.

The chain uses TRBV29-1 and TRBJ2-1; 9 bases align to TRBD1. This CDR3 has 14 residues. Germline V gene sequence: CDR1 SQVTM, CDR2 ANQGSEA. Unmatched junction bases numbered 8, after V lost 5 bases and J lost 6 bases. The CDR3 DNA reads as TGCAGCGTTAATGGACAGGGGATAACCAATGAGCAGTTCTTC. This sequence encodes CSVNGQGITNEQFF.

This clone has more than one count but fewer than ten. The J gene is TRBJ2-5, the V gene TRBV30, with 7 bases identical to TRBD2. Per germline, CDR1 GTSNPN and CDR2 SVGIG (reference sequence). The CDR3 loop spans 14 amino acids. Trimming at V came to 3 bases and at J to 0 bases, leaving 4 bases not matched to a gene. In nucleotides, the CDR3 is TGTGCCTGGAGGCGGGGGAGGTACCAAGAGACCCAGTACTTC. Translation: CAWRRGRYQETQYF.

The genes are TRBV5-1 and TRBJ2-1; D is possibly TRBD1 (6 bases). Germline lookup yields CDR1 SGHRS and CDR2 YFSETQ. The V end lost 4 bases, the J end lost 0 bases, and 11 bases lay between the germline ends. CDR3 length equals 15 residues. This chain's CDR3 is CASSPGTLSYNEQFF. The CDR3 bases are TGCGCCAGCAGCCCCGGGACACTCTCCTACAATGAGCAGTTCTTC.

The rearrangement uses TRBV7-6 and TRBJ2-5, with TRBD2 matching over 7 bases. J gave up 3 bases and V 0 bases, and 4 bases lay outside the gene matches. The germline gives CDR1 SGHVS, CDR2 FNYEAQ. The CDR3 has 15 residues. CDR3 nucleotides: TGTGCCAGCAGCTTAGCGGGGACTAACAAAGAGACCCAGTACTTC. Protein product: CASSLAGTNKETQYF.

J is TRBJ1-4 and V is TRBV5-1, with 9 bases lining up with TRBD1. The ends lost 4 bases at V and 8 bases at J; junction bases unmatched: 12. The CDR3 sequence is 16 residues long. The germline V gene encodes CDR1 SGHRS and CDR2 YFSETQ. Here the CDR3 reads CASSDTPGTGREKLFF. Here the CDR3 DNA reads TGCGCCAGCAGCGATACCCCCGGGACAGGGCGGGAAAAACTGTTTTTT.

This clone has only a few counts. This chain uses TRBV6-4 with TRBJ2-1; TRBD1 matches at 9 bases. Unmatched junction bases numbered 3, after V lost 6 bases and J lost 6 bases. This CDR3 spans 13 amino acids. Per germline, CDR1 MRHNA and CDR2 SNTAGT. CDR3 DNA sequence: TGTGCCAGCAGCGGACAGGGGCCCAATGAGCAGTTCTTC. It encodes CASSGQGPNEQFF.

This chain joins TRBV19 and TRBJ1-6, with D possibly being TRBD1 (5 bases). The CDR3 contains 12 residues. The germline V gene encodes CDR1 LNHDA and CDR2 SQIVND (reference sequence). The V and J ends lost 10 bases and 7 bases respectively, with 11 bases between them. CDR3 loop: CATIGGNSPLHF. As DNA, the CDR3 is TGTGCCACCATCGGGGGAAATTCACCCCTCCACTTT.

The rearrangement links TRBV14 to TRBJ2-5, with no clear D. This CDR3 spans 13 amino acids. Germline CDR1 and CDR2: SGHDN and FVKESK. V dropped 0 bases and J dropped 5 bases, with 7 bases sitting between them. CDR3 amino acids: CASSQEIGETQYF. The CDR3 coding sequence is TGTGCCAGCAGCCAAGAGATCGGGGAGACCCAGTACTTC.